Below, 32 T cell receptor beta chains from the same sample are listed, as sequenced in a study of shared clonotypes between healthy human individuals. Naive CD8 isolation took CD45RO-negative cells positively selected for CCR7 and excluded terminally differentiated effector memory CD45RA+ cells. The assay was immunoSEQ multiplex PCR, and TCRdb's table has in-frame clones only and misses some. The sample contains millions of clones, 85% to 95% of which appear only once. The sequenced sample consisted of naive CD8+ T cells from PBMCs. The receptors shown here come from a man aged 18 to 29 in good health. Some clones in this sample may be carry-over from other donors' samples.

This chain joins TRBV19 and TRBJ1-1, with TRBD1 matching 9 bases. Germline values: CDR1 LNHDA, CDR2 SQIVND (reference sequence). The junction had 9 bases not matched to a gene; V was cut back by 3 bases and J by 4 bases. CDR3 length: 16 residues. CDR3 nucleotide sequence: TGTGCCAGTAGTATCTCCACAGGGGGCGTGAGCACTGAAGCTTTCTTT. Protein product: CASSISTGGVSTEAFF.

The chain links TRBV11-1 to TRBJ2-1; TRBD2 agrees at 11 bases. Trimming cost V 4 bases and J 4 bases; bases outside gene matches: 9. Germline V gene data show CDR1 as SGHAT and CDR2 as FQDESV (reference sequence). The CDR3 extends over 17 amino acids. CDR3 sequence: CASSSAPGLAAYNEQFF. The CDR3 bases are TGTGCCAGCAGCTCAGCACCGGGACTAGCGGCGTACAATGAGCAGTTCTTC.

This clone showed up just once. This sequence joins TRBV9 and TRBJ1-1; D unclear. The V end lost 0 bases, the J end lost 1 base, and 10 bases lay between the germline ends. The CDR3 is 15 residues long. The germline gives CDR1 SGDLS, CDR2 YYNGEE. The CDR3 nucleotides are TGTGCCAGCAGCGTAGTCAGAGGAGGGAACACTGAAGCTTTCTTT. Its translation is CASSVVRGGNTEAFF. Complete variable domain (other parts from reference TRBV9 and TRBJ1-1): DSGVTQTPKHLITATGQRVTLRCSPRSGDLSVYWYQQSLDQGLQFLIQYYNGEERAKGNILERFSAQQFPDLHSELNLSSLELGDSALYFCASSVVRGGNTEAFFGQGTRLTVV.

This chain uses TRBV6-1 with TRBJ2-5; possible D gene TRBD1, 5 bases. Germline V gene lookup returns CDR1 MNHNS and CDR2 SASEGT. This CDR3 region has 12 residues. Trimming stripped 6 bases from V and 6 bases from J, with 11 bases between. CDR3 bases: TGTGCCAGCAGGCTAGGGGTAAAGACCCAGTACTTC. Encoded protein: CASRLGVKTQYF.

Details on this clone: This sample also contains other DNA sequences that code for the same CDR3. The chain recombines TRBV5-5 with TRBJ2-7; D not resolved. Germline V gene data show CDR1 as SGHKS and CDR2 as YYEKEE (reference sequence). Trimming stripped 0 bases from V and 0 bases from J, with 7 bases between. This CDR3 is built from 14 residues. This CDR3 is CASSLEGSSYEQYF. Written as DNA, the CDR3 is TGTGCCAGCAGCTTGGAGGGTAGCTCCTACGAGCAGTACTTC.

The chain uses TRBV28 and TRBJ1-5; 9 positions match TRBD1. Germline-derived CDR1 and CDR2 are MDHEN and SYDVKM. The CDR3 is 16 residues long. The J segment lost 3 bases and the V segment lost 8 bases, leaving 11 bases of the junction unmatched. CDR3 amino acids: CASGRPTGGYNQPQHF. For the CDR3, the DNA is TGTGCCAGCGGACGACCGACAGGGGGATACAATCAGCCCCAGCATTTT.

The V gene is TRBV4-3, the J gene TRBJ2-7, with 7 bases that match TRBD2. Germline V gene sequence: CDR1 LGHNA, CDR2 YSLEER. CDR3 length equals 15 residues. V shed 1 base and J 5 bases; nucleotides not matched to a gene: 8. Here the CDR3 DNA reads TGCGCCAGCAGCCAAGTCCGGGGGGTTTTGCACGAGCAGTACTTC. Its protein product is CASSQVRGVLHEQYF.

The chain uses TRBV9 and TRBJ2-2; 9 nucleotides agree with TRBD2. CDR3 length: 16 residues. CDR1 is SGDLS and CDR2 is YYNGEE in the germline V gene. Losses at the gene ends were 3 bases for V and 6 bases for J; bases not matched to a gene: 9. The CDR3 nucleotides are TGTGCCAGCAGCGATGGGGGACTAGCTTCCCCCGGGGAGCTGTTTTTT. It is translated as CASSDGGLASPGELFF.

The chain is built from TRBV7-2 and TRBJ1-2; D gene ambiguous. Germline V gene data show CDR1 as SGHTA and CDR2 as FQGNSA. Deletions cut 5 bases from V and 8 bases from J, with 9 bases between. CDR3 size: 11 residues. The CDR3 DNA reads TGTGCCAGCAGCCCACCGGTAGGCTACACCTTC. This gives the protein CASSPPVGYTF.

The chain combines TRBV27 with TRBJ2-5; no definite D call. The V gene lost 5 bases and the J gene lost 5 bases, with 18 bases spanning the gap. Germline CDR1 reads MNHEY; CDR2 reads SMNVEV (reference sequence). There are 15 residues in the CDR3. The CDR3, as DNA: TGTGCCAGCAGTCCCTCGGTGGGCGAAAAGGAGACCCAGTACTTC. Translated: CASSPSVGEKETQYF.

This chain uses TRBV18 with TRBJ2-2, with 7 positions matching TRBD2. With 2 bases clipped from V and 4 bases from J, the junction kept 10 bases outside the gene matches. Per germline, CDR1 KGHSH and CDR2 LQKENI. The CDR3 spans 17 residues. CDR3 nucleotides: TGTGCCAGCTCACCAAGTTGGAGCGGGATCCGCACCGGGGAGCTGTTTTTT. Its translation is CASSPSWSGIRTGELFF.

The chain joins TRBV2 to TRBJ1-1; 10 nucleotides line up with TRBD1. The trim removed 10 bases at V and 5 bases at J, leaving 7 bases unmatched. The length of the CDR3 is 13 residues. The germline V gene encodes CDR1 SNHLY and CDR2 FYNNEI. CDR3 protein: CATRDRGGTEAFF. The CDR3 DNA reads as TGTGCCACCAGGGACAGGGGTGGAACTGAAGCTTTCTTT. The full variable domain, with the rest looked up from reference TRBV2 and TRBJ1-1, is EPEVTQTPSHQVTQMGQEVILRCVPISNHLYFYWYRQILGQKVEFLVSFYNNEISEKSEIFDDQFSVERPDGSNFTLKIRSTKLEDSAMYFCATRDRGGTEAFFGQGTRLTVV.

This clone was seen a single time. The V gene is TRBV29-1, the J gene TRBJ1-1, with TRBD1 matching over 8 bases. The CDR3 covers 12 residues. V gave up 6 bases and J gave up 5 bases; unmatched junction bases: 5. The germline V gene encodes CDR1 SQVTM and CDR2 ANQGSEA. This CDR3 reads CSVQGDRTEAFF. CDR3 DNA: TGCAGCGTCCAGGGGGACAGGACTGAAGCTTTCTTT.

The chain uses TRBV10-3 and TRBJ2-1, with a tentative D call TRBD2 (6 bases). Germline V gene sequence: CDR1 ENHRY, CDR2 SYGVKD. This CDR3 contains 15 residues. The V and J ends lost 6 bases and 0 bases respectively, with 12 bases between them. The CDR3 nucleotides read TGTGCCATCAGAGTTGGCGGGATCTCCTACAATGAGCAGTTCTTC. Protein sequence: CAIRVGGISYNEQFF.

The rearrangement uses TRBV28 and TRBJ2-2, with 7 bases matching TRBD1. Germline loops: CDR1 MDHEN, CDR2 SYDVKM. J was trimmed by 4 bases and V by 3 bases; bases with no gene match: 5. This CDR3 is 15 amino acids long. The CDR3 spells CASSFVQGRTGELFF. The DNA of the CDR3 is TGTGCCAGCAGTTTCGTACAGGGGCGCACCGGGGAGCTGTTTTTT.

Here the CDR3 DNA reads TGTGCCACCAGTACAGGACTAGCGGCGAACACCGGGGAGCTGTTTTTT. This codes for CATSTGLAANTGELFF. The chain links TRBV15 to TRBJ2-2, with 10 bases identical to TRBD2. V lost 6 bases to trimming and J lost 0 bases; unmatched junction nucleotides: 4. The CDR3 spans 16 residues. Germline CDR1 LNHNV, CDR2 YYDKDF (reference sequence).

This clone was observed once. This chain joins TRBV7-8 and TRBJ2-5; 7 nucleotides match TRBD2. The CDR3 consists of 16 residues. The junction had 15 bases not matched to a gene; V was cut back by 6 bases and J by 5 bases. Germline V gene lookup returns CDR1 SGHVS and CDR2 FQNEAQ. CDR3 in DNA: TGTGCCAGCAGACCCCCGGGTCCTCGAGCGGGGGAGACCCAGTACTTC. It translates to CASRPPGPRAGETQYF.

The gene calls are TRBV5-4 and TRBJ2-3; D gene unclear. Per germline, CDR1 SGHNT and CDR2 YYREEE (reference sequence). The CDR3 extends over 13 amino acids. Trimming removed 4 bases from V and 4 bases from J, with 10 bases in between. This chain's CDR3 is CASSTRPADTQYF. In nucleotides, the CDR3 is TGTGCCAGCAGCACACGGCCGGCAGATACGCAGTATTTT.

J is TRBJ1-1 and V is TRBV7-9; the D gene is possibly TRBD1 (5 bases). Germline values: CDR1 SEHNR, CDR2 FQNEAQ (reference sequence). The CDR3 has 13 residues. Trimming took off 7 bases at V and 3 bases at J, with 12 bases between the two ends. The CDR3 spells CASNPWGDTEAFF. CDR3 coding DNA: TGTGCCAGCAACCCCTGGGGGGACACTGAAGCTTTCTTT. Based on the CDR3 plus reference TRBV7-9 and TRBJ1-1, the full variable domain is DTGVSQNPRHKITKRGQNVTFRCDPISEHNRLYWYRQTLGQGPEFLTYFQNEAQLEKSRLLSDRFSAERPKGSFSTLEIQRTEQGDSAMYLCASNPWGDTEAFFGQGTRLTVV.

The rearrangement links TRBV27 to TRBJ2-6; maybe TRBD1 (5 bases). From germline, CDR1 is MNHEY and CDR2 SMNVEV (reference sequence). There are 15 residues in the CDR3. V lost 10 bases and J 4 bases, leaving 17 bases between the germline ends. DNA for the CDR3: TGTGCCACTTATGGGGCACGTGGGGGGGCCAACGTCCTGACTTTC. The encoded protein is CATYGARGGANVLTF.

The chain couples TRBV13 to TRBJ2-1; 10 nucleotides match TRBD1. This CDR3 region has 13 residues. CDR1 and CDR2 from the germline V gene are PRHDT and FYEKMQ (reference sequence). The J segment lost 7 bases and the V segment lost 5 bases, leaving 2 bases of the junction unmatched. In DNA form, the CDR3 reads TGTGCCAGCAGCCCGGGACAGGGGAATGAGCAGTTCTTC. It specifies CASSPGQGNEQFF.

The chain recombines TRBV9 with TRBJ1-2; 8 bases fit TRBD1. Germline CDR1 reads SGDLS; CDR2 reads YYNGEE. With 3 bases clipped from V and 4 bases from J, the junction kept 2 bases outside the gene matches. The CDR3 totals 13 residues. As DNA, the CDR3 is TGTGCCAGCAGCGGGACAGGGCCCTATGGCTACACCTTC. Its protein product is CASSGTGPYGYTF. Variable domain in full (rest from reference TRBV9 and TRBJ1-2): DSGVTQTPKHLITATGQRVTLRCSPRSGDLSVYWYQQSLDQGLQFLIQYYNGEERAKGNILERFSAQQFPDLHSELNLSSLELGDSALYFCASSGTGPYGYTFGSGTRLTVV.

This chain links TRBV18 with TRBJ2-3, with 10 nucleotides matching TRBD2. The germline CDR1 and CDR2 sequences are KGHSH and LQKENI. V lost 2 bases and J lost 2; bases outside the gene matches: 7. This CDR3 spans 17 amino acids. The CDR3 DNA reads TGTGCCAGCTCACCATCCAAGCGGGAGGGATCCACAGATACGCAGTATTTT. Its translation: CASSPSKREGSTDTQYF.

This clone was detected only once. The CDR3 DNA sequence: TGTGCCAGCAGCGCACCTGGCGGGGTCACCACCGGGGAGCTGTTTTTT. Translation gives CASSAPGGVTTGELFF. The chain employs TRBV9 and TRBJ2-2, with D possibly TRBD2 on 6 matching bases. The CDR3 contains 16 residues. Germline V gene data show CDR1 as SGDLS and CDR2 as YYNGEE. The germline V and J ends were trimmed by 3 bases and 4 bases, with 16 bases remaining between them.

This sequence joins TRBV15 and TRBJ1-3; no clear D. This CDR3 comprises 13 residues. CDR1 LNHNV and CDR2 YYDKDF come from the germline V gene (reference sequence). Trimming cost V 5 bases and J 2 bases, with 7 bases left between them. The CDR3 DNA is TGTGCCACCAGCCGACGGGCTGGAAACACCATATATTTT. Protein sequence: CATSRRAGNTIYF.

This chain uses TRBV10-3 with TRBJ2-3; a possible D gene is TRBD2 (5 bases). V shed 7 bases and J shed 3 bases, with 14 bases lying between them. Germline CDR1 reads ENHRY; CDR2 reads SYGVKD. The CDR3 length is 14 residues. Here the CDR3 reads CAIKRTQGTDTQYF. The CDR3 DNA is TGTGCCATCAAGAGGACTCAAGGGACAGATACGCAGTATTTT.

This clone was seen only once. The chain recombines TRBV2 with TRBJ2-7; D may be TRBD2 (6 bases). The CDR3 sequence is 10 residues long. V was shortened by 10 bases and J by 5 bases, with 9 bases between the two germline ends. Per germline, CDR1 SNHLY and CDR2 FYNNEI. CDR3 in DNA: TGTGCCACTCGGAGGGACGAGCAGTACTTC. It yields the protein CATRRDEQYF. The complete variable domain, with remaining parts taken from reference TRBV2 and TRBJ2-7, reads EPEVTQTPSHQVTQMGQEVILRCVPISNHLYFYWYRQILGQKVEFLVSFYNNEISEKSEIFDDQFSVERPDGSNFTLKIRSTKLEDSAMYFCATRRDEQYFGPGTRLTVT.

The chain's CDR3 is CASRPWRAPKNIQYF. The CDR3 DNA sequence: TGTGCCAGCAGGCCATGGAGGGCCCCCAAAAACATTCAGTACTTC. V gene TRBV28 combines with J gene TRBJ2-4; D might be TRBD2 (6 bases). The CDR3 sequence is 15 residues long. V was cut by 6 bases and J by 2 bases, with 14 bases left in between. From germline, CDR1 is MDHEN and CDR2 SYDVKM.

This chain uses TRBV7-9 with TRBJ2-2; 7 bases line up with TRBD2. This CDR3 contains 15 residues. CDR1 is SEHNR and CDR2 is FQNEAQ in the germline V gene (reference sequence). V lost 6 bases, J lost 7 bases, and 11 bases stayed unmatched. CDR3 region: CASRRWEGHGGELFF. In DNA, the CDR3 is TGTGCCAGCAGGCGGTGGGAGGGCCACGGCGGGGAGCTGTTTTTT.

V and J are TRBV7-6 and TRBJ1-2; 9 bases agree with TRBD1. J was trimmed by 7 bases and V by 1 base; bases with no gene match: 4. CDR3 size: 14 residues. Germline V CDR1 and CDR2: SGHVS, FNYEAQ. CDR3 DNA sequence: TGTGCCAGCAGCTTAGACAGGGGGCTGCGTGGCTACACCTTC. Protein product: CASSLDRGLRGYTF. Together with reference TRBV7-6 and TRBJ1-2, the CDR3 gives the full variable domain: GAGVSQSPRYKVTKRGQDVALRCDPISGHVSLYWYRQALGQGPEFLTYFNYEAQQDKSGLPNDRFSAERPEGSISTLTIQRTEQRDSAMYRCASSLDRGLRGYTFGSGTRLTVV.

The rearrangement uses TRBV4-1 and TRBJ2-7; D possibly matches TRBD1 or TRBD2 (5 bases each). Trimming stripped 3 bases from V and 5 bases from J, with 14 bases between. The CDR3 length is 14 residues. The germline V gene has CDR1 MGHRA and CDR2 YSYEKL. CDR3 sequence (DNA): TGCGCCAGCAGCCATAAATGGGGGTCCCACGAGCAGTACTTC. Its translation is CASSHKWGSHEQYF.

V is TRBV28 and J is TRBJ1-2; D not certain. With 4 bases removed from V and 2 bases from J, the gap between germline ends came to 14 bases. Germline V gene sequence: CDR1 MDHEN, CDR2 SYDVKM. This CDR3 contains 15 residues. In DNA, the CDR3 is TGTGCCAGCAGTTCGCGAACCACAGAGAACTATGGCTACACCTTC. This translates into CASSSRTTENYGYTF.